This section outlines one T cell receptor (beta chain) sequence together with its context. Its antigen is unknown. This sample is drawn from a study of T cell responses to AZD1222 COVID-19 vaccine. Sequencing was performed with immunoSEQ multiplex PCR; in TCRdb, only in-frame clones are kept and a portion is missing. The table lists 150,000 to 200,000 clones, 85% to 90% of them singletons. The V gene lost 3 bases and the J gene lost 6 bases, with 18 bases spanning the gap. Germline CDR1 and CDR2: MNHEY and SMNVEV (reference sequence). CDR3 length equals 15 residues. Study-level results: Mostly white British, mostly female donors; authors suggested clonal diversity may be underestimated. Repertoire sampling was restricted to post-peak T cell response timepoints.

The source is an adult in good health. The sample in question was peripheral blood, obtained on day 0 of AZD1222 vaccination. The chain links TRBV27 to TRBJ2-7, with D unclear. In DNA form, the CDR3 reads TGTGCCAGCAGTTTTCTTAGAAACGATGATCGCGAGCAGTACGTC. Protein product: CASSFLRNDDREQYV.